The entry below describes one T cell receptor (beta chain). Its antigen specificity is not known. No quality values exist for individual bases; no much larger clone is one base distant. Collaborating institutions collected whole blood in K2EDTA tubes following their own protocols. Collaborator samples were shipped for TCRbeta analysis as frozen whole blood, isolated PBMCs, or DNA extracted from either sample type. The sample is drawn from a study of blood T cell repertoires in COVID-19 (dated by TCRdb to 2018 to 2021). Background on the whole study: Samples covering the acute and convalescent phases of COVID-19 were provided by collaborators in the United States, Italy and Spain. HLA class I and class II types, where available, came from metadata supplied by the sample provider rather than from assay-based typing. The material from the prospective study consisted of cDNA or gDNA derived from T cells, B-cell-depleted T cells, or PBMCs. Nearly every sample came with metadata listing a de-identified subject ID, COVID-19 status, age in years and sex. The repertoires were released in a freely available public database meant as a resource for research on the immune response to SARS-CoV-2. Samples came from the ongoing ImmuneRACE study (first 160 participants) plus 1,254 subjects from 6 global collaborators. Deeply sampled blood TCRbeta repertoires from subjects exposed to, actively infected with, or recovered from COVID-19 were included in the dataset. What the study reported, not specific to this receptor: The amount of clinical and demographic metadata varied by source and participant and was provided uncurated.

The CDR3 runs 21 residues from the cysteine to the phenylalanine. Only CDR3 DNA remains: 63 bases, in frame from the first base. CDR1 is given as KGHSH and CDR2 as LQKENI, both from the germline V gene. After removal of 2 bases from V and 0 bases from J, the junction retains 16 bases not matched to a gene. TCRbeta CDR3 regions were amplified from genomic DNA by means of the immunoSEQ Assay, a bias-controlled multiplex PCR. In the original analysis: Within the assay, amplification of reference gene primers was used to estimate how many nucleated cells each sample contained. To quantify the absolute abundance of each unique TCRbeta CDR3 rearrangement, sequence reads were collapsed and filtered. For each sample, productive Simpson clonality was calculated as the square root of Simpson's diversity index across productive rearrangements. TCRdb took over this immuneACCESS table, retaining in-frame rearrangements with V and J assigned. Such tables are incomplete; in checked studies, under half of the missing clones stem from an unresolved V gene, and the remainder is unexplained. The V and J calls and clone size are taken from that table; D and trimming were inferred from the DNA. The sample profile shows 200,000 to 250,000 clones; 82% of them were found once. Approximately 4% of the sample lies in the top ten.

The chain was built from TRBV18 and TRBJ1-4, with 9 junctional bases fitting TRBD1. This clonotype was obtained from a woman of 80 years or more with acute or convalescent COVID-19. The sequenced material came from peripheral blood. The DNA sequence is as follows: TGTGCCAGCTCACCAAGTGAGGTGGCGTGGACAGGGGTCTCAACTAATGAAAAACTGTTTTTT. This sequence encodes CASSPSEVAWTGVSTNEKLFF.